The 20 T cell receptor beta chains in this list originate from one sample, sequenced in a study of cytomegalovirus exposure and HLA in healthy donors. This PCR relied on a set of 60 Vbeta primers and 13 Jbeta primers. TCRdb keeps only in-frame clones here, not all; method: immunoSEQ multiplex PCR. Of approximately 210,000 clones in the sample, 70% to 80% were seen once. Input material: PBMCs. The receptors here all came from a male donor in good health and CMV-seropositive.

V is TRBV7-2 and J is TRBJ2-2, with TRBD2 as a possible D gene (5 bases). This CDR3 has 14 amino acids. The germline V and J ends were trimmed by 4 bases and 7 bases, with 13 bases remaining between them. Germline V gene lookup returns CDR1 SGHTA and CDR2 FQGNSA. The DNA of the CDR3 is TGTGCCAGCAGCTCAGCTGGGCGGGTCGGGGAGCTGTTTTTT. Translation: CASSSAGRVGELFF.

This clone has only one observation. The V and J genes are TRBV4-2 and TRBJ2-7; D may be TRBD2 (6 bases). Germline V gene lookup returns CDR1 LGHNA and CDR2 YNFKEQ. V lost 6 bases, J lost 1 base, and 13 bases lay in between. The CDR3 loop spans 14 amino acids. In DNA, the CDR3 is TGTGCCAGCAGTACCTCAGGAGGGTCCTACGAGCAGTACTTC. This encodes CASSTSGGSYEQYF.

This chain uses TRBV18 with TRBJ2-7; D perhaps matches TRBD2 (6 bases). The CDR3 sequence is 17 residues long. V lost 4 bases, J lost 1 base, and 20 bases lay in between. Germline V gives CDR1 KGHSH, CDR2 LQKENI. CDR3 DNA: TGTGCCAGCTCACGCGAGCCCGGGACTGGCTCGTCCTACGAGCAGTACTTC. Its translation is CASSREPGTGSSYEQYF.

The chain joins TRBV6-5 to TRBJ1-1; D gene unclear. CDR3 length: 15 residues. Between the trimmed V and J ends, which lost 0 bases and 4 bases, there was a span of 12 bases. Per the germline V gene, CDR1 is MNHEY and CDR2 is SVGAGI. The CDR3 DNA follows: TGTGCCAGCAGTTACTCGAATGGGCTGGGCACTGAAGCTTTCTTT. Translated: CASSYSNGLGTEAFF.

The genes are TRBV18 and TRBJ2-5, with D unclear. The V and J ends lost 2 bases and 2 bases respectively, with 6 bases between them. Germline values: CDR1 KGHSH, CDR2 LQKENI. CDR3 length: 13 residues. The CDR3 is CASSPAVQETQYF. DNA of the CDR3: TGTGCCAGCTCACCAGCAGTACAAGAGACCCAGTACTTC.

There are a few counts of this clone. V usage is TRBV5-1 and J usage is TRBJ2-5; TRBD1 aligns across 7 bases. Germline CDR1 reads SGHRS; CDR2 reads YFSETQ. The CDR3 runs 16 residues. J lost 5 bases, V lost 3 bases, and 13 bases had no gene match. The CDR3 here is CASSSPETGFGETQYF. The CDR3 DNA is TGCGCCAGCAGCTCACCTGAGACAGGGTTCGGGGAGACCCAGTACTTC.

J is TRBJ2-7 and V is TRBV7-9; possibly TRBD1 for D (6 bases). Trimming took 2 bases from V and 3 from J, leaving 26 bases between them. Germline lookup yields CDR1 SEHNR and CDR2 FQNEAQ (reference sequence). CDR3 length: 19 residues. The CDR3 spells CASSLFWQGSTVGSYEQYF. DNA of the CDR3: TGTGCCAGCAGCTTATTTTGGCAGGGGTCAACAGTGGGAAGCTACGAGCAGTACTTC.

The chain employs TRBV4-1 and TRBJ2-2, with TRBD2 matching 14 bases. CDR3 length: 19 amino acids. Germline V lookup: CDR1 MGHRA, CDR2 YSYEKL. The V segment lost 3 bases and the J segment 4 bases; nucleotides outside the gene matches: 10. Written as DNA, the CDR3 is TGCGCCAGCAGCCACTCCCAGGGGACTAGCGGGAGTAGCACCGGGGAGCTGTTTTTT. Translation: CASSHSQGTSGSSTGELFF.

The rearrangement uses TRBV19 and TRBJ2-7; 7 bases fit TRBD1. The V gene's germline CDR1 is LNHDA and CDR2 SQIVND (reference sequence). The V gene end was trimmed by 5 bases and the J gene end by 2 bases; junction bases not matched to a gene: 6. The CDR3 runs to 14 residues. The CDR3 region is CASSSRDSTYEQYF. Written as DNA, the CDR3 is TGTGCCAGTAGTTCCCGGGACAGTACCTACGAGCAGTACTTC.

This chain links TRBV9 with TRBJ2-7; TRBD1 agrees at 7 bases. Germline V lookup: CDR1 SGDLS, CDR2 YYNGEE. This CDR3 is built from 15 residues. V was pared by 4 bases and J by 0 bases, with 7 bases of the junction left unmatched. CDR3 sequence: CASSLSPGGSYEQYF. The CDR3, as DNA: TGTGCCAGCAGCTTAAGCCCAGGGGGCTCCTACGAGCAGTACTTC.

The gene calls are TRBV28 and TRBJ2-4; weak D call: TRBD1 (6 bases). The CDR3 spans 18 residues. The germline V gene has CDR1 MDHEN and CDR2 SYDVKM. V gave up 6 bases and J gave up 1 base, with 22 bases separating them. In DNA form, the CDR3 reads TGTGCCAGCAGCTACATCGGACAGATCGAAGTCGCCAAAAACATTCAGTACTTC. As protein: CASSYIGQIEVAKNIQYF.

The CDR3 region is CASSPKTRGNNEKLFF. CDR3 DNA: TGTGCCAGCTCTCCAAAAACCAGGGGGAATAATGAAAAACTGTTTTTT. The chain employs TRBV18 and TRBJ1-4; 7 bases are shared with TRBD1. V was clipped by 6 bases and J by 4 bases; unmatched bases: 11. CDR1 is KGHSH and CDR2 is LQKENI in the germline V gene. The CDR3 is 16 amino acids.

The V call is TRBV14, the J call TRBJ2-5; maybe TRBD1 (5 bases). The V gene lost 2 bases and the J gene lost 5 bases, with 18 bases spanning the gap. Per the germline V gene, CDR1 is SGHDN and CDR2 is FVKESK. This CDR3 region has 16 residues. CDR3 amino acids: CASSQTRTLSGETQYF. CDR3 nucleotides: TGTGCCAGCAGCCAAACCAGGACACTCTCTGGGGAGACCCAGTACTTC.

The genes are TRBV4-1 and TRBJ2-1; 8 positions match TRBD2. J was trimmed by 6 bases and V by 4 bases; bases with no gene match: 8. From germline, CDR1 is MGHRA and CDR2 YSYEKL. The CDR3 spans 15 residues. The CDR3 DNA is TGCGCCAGCAGCCCCCGGGGGGGCCAGGTCAATGAGCAGTTCTTC. Its translation: CASSPRGGQVNEQFF.

The chain is built from TRBV27 and TRBJ2-1; D may be TRBD1 (6 bases). V was pared by 5 bases and J by 8 bases, with 13 bases between. Germline assignment: CDR1 MNHEY and CDR2 SMNVEV (reference sequence). The CDR3 is 13 residues long. In nucleotides, the CDR3 is TGTGCCAGCAGTACGCCCCCAGGGGATGAGCAGTTCTTC. Translation: CASSTPPGDEQFF.

J is TRBJ1-2 and V is TRBV4-3; D ambiguous. This CDR3 comprises 15 residues. Germline V gives CDR1 LGHNA, CDR2 YSLEER. V was shortened by 2 bases and J by 6 bases, with 16 bases between the two germline ends. The CDR3 DNA sequence: TGCGCCAGCAGCCAATCCCCCGGAGGGAGGGATGGCTACACCTTC. It encodes CASSQSPGGRDGYTF.

The rearrangement uses TRBV5-1 and TRBJ1-2, with TRBD1 matching 7 bases. The J segment lost 2 bases and the V segment lost 4 bases, leaving 2 bases of the junction unmatched. The CDR3 contains 13 residues. Per the germline V gene, CDR1 is SGHRS and CDR2 is YFSETQ. The CDR3 DNA reads TGCGCCAGCAGCGAGACAGGGAACTATGGCTACACCTTC. Amino acids: CASSETGNYGYTF.

The genes are TRBV7-2 and TRBJ2-2; TRBD2 might be the D (6 bases). V was shortened by 8 bases and J by 0 bases, with 19 bases between the two germline ends. The length of the CDR3 is 17 residues. CDR1 is SGHTA and CDR2 is FQGNSA in the germline V gene. CDR3 nucleotide sequence: TGTGCCAGCGCCCGAACCAGGGAGGCGGCGAACACCGGGGAGCTGTTTTTT. Residues: CASARTREAANTGELFF.

This CDR3 is CASSAARGYGYTF. As DNA, the CDR3 is TGTGCCAGCAGTGCGGCCAGGGGATATGGCTACACCTTC. The V and J genes are TRBV25-1 and TRBJ1-2; D is possibly TRBD1 (6 bases). The germline V and J ends were trimmed by 4 bases and 5 bases, with 11 bases remaining between them. The CDR3 length is 13 residues. The germline gives CDR1 MGHDK, CDR2 SYGVNS.

The chain employs TRBV7-9 and TRBJ1-2; no reliable D call. Germline V gives CDR1 SEHNR, CDR2 FQNEAQ (reference sequence). This CDR3 comprises 13 residues. V lost 5 bases, J lost 6 bases, and 13 bases lay in between. The CDR3 region is CASSRTRKNGYTF. The DNA of the CDR3 is TGTGCCAGCAGCCGTACTAGAAAAAATGGCTACACCTTC.